The 28 T cell receptor beta chains below were found in one sample sequenced in a study of T cells in Graves' hyperthyroidism and ophthalmopathy. What was amplified from RNA transcripts were TCR beta CDR3 regions. Researchers ran a first-round RT-PCR on the TCR CDR3 using the HTBI primer set. Each CDR3 protein gets one entry after TCRdb re-called the multiplex PCR reads with MiXCR. The table shows nearly 750,000 distinct CDR3 sequences, with just over 35% occurring only once. Sequenced input: blood. Receptor source: a middle-aged woman with Graves' hyperthyroidism.

This clonotype occurred a few times. V is TRBV11-2 and J is TRBJ1-1; D is undetermined. The germline V and J ends were trimmed by 5 bases and 3 bases, with 22 bases remaining between them. This CDR3 has 17 residues. The V gene's germline CDR1 is SGHAT and CDR2 FQNNGV. As DNA, the CDR3 is TGTGCCAGCAGCCCCCGGTTCGGAGTTAGTGGAGACACTGAAGCTTTCTTT. Translated: CASSPRFGVSGDTEAFF.

The rearrangement uses TRBV12-3 or TRBV12-4 and TRBJ1-1; D call uncertain. V dropped 3 bases and J dropped 3 bases, with 8 bases sitting between them. The CDR3 extends over 13 amino acids. In DNA form, the CDR3 reads TGTGCCAGCAGTTTCGAAGAGGACACTGAAGCTTTCTTT. Protein product: CASSFEEDTEAFF.

J is TRBJ1-1 and V is TRBV10-1; D not resolved. The CDR3 totals 13 residues. Trimming left V 6 bases short and J 4 bases short, with 12 bases between. Germline values: CDR1 WNHNN, CDR2 SYGVQD (reference sequence). The DNA for the CDR3 is TGCGCCAGCAGAGGACGGTGGAGCACTGAAGCTTTCTTT. It yields the protein CASRGRWSTEAFF.

This rearrangement joins TRBV20-1 to TRBJ1-2, with D possibly being TRBD1 (6 bases). Germline V gene lookup returns CDR1 DFQATT and CDR2 SNEGSKA (reference sequence). The CDR3 loop spans 14 amino acids. V was cut by 5 bases and J by 8 bases, with 21 bases left in between. CDR3 amino acids: CSAYPPGGAEGYTF. For the CDR3, the DNA is TGCAGTGCTTACCCACCGGGGGGGGCGGAGGGCTACACCTTC.

This chain uses TRBV7-3 with TRBJ2-3, with D possibly being TRBD2 (6 bases). The CDR3 has 15 amino acids. Per germline, CDR1 SGHTA and CDR2 FQGTGA. Trimming pared 2 bases from V and 2 bases from J, leaving 11 bases between. Written as DNA, the CDR3 is TGTGCCAGCAGCTTAGGGGGAGGATTCACAGATACGCAGTATTTT. As protein: CASSLGGGFTDTQYF.

This clonotype has a count of ten or more. J is TRBJ1-6 and V is TRBV7-2, with D perhaps matching TRBD1 (6 bases). The CDR3 is 15 residues long. V dropped 5 bases and J dropped 7 bases, with 15 bases sitting between them. Per the germline V gene, CDR1 is SGHTA and CDR2 is FQGNSA. Written as DNA, the CDR3 is TGTGCCAGCAGCGCGTACAGGGTAGCCAATTCACCCCTCCACTTT. This codes for CASSAYRVANSPLHF. The full variable domain, in which reference TRBV7-2 and TRBJ1-6 provide the parts outside the CDR3, is GAGVSQSPSNKVTEKGKDVELRCDPISGHTALYWYRQSLGQGLEFLIYFQGNSAPDKSGLPSDRFSAERTGGSVSTLTIQRTQQEDSAVYLCASSAYRVANSPLHFGNGTRLTVT.

J is TRBJ1-2 and V is TRBV6-6; tentatively, D is TRBD1 (5 bases). Trimming took off 0 bases at V and 1 base at J, with 12 bases between the two ends. CDR3 size: 16 residues. Germline CDR1 and CDR2: MNHNY and SVGAGI (reference sequence). CDR3 DNA: TGTGCCAGCAGTTACTCGGGGGGTTTCGTTAACTATGGCTACACCTTC. This gives the protein CASSYSGGFVNYGYTF.

V is TRBV19 and J is TRBJ1-5, with D unclear. V shed 4 bases and J shed 9 bases, with 16 bases lying between them. Germline V gene lookup returns CDR1 LNHDA and CDR2 SQIVND (reference sequence). This CDR3 has 14 residues. CDR3 residues: CASSTRRNELPQHF. DNA of the CDR3: TGTGCCAGTAGTACCCGACGGAACGAGTTGCCCCAGCATTTT.

The CDR3: CATSRDGEAAPLHF. In nucleotides, the CDR3 is TGTGCCACCAGCAGAGACGGGGAGGCTGCACCCCTCCACTTT. The chain uses TRBV15 and TRBJ1-6; D gene ambiguous. Trimming left V 0 bases short and J 11 bases short, with 11 bases between. The CDR3 spans 14 residues. Germline V gene data show CDR1 as LNHNV and CDR2 as YYDKDF (reference sequence).

The chain links TRBV6-5 to TRBJ2-7; the D gene could be TRBD1 or TRBD2 (5 bases each). CDR1 and CDR2 (germline): MNHEY, SVGAGI. Trimming took 5 bases from V and 2 from J, leaving 13 bases between them. This CDR3 comprises 14 residues. The CDR3 loop reads CASSTSGRAYEQYF. The CDR3, as DNA: TGTGCCAGCAGTACATCGGGACGGGCCTACGAGCAGTACTTC.

V and J are TRBV5-6 and TRBJ1-1; D not resolved. CDR1 and CDR2 (germline): SGHDT, YYEEEE. There are 14 residues in the CDR3. V lost 3 bases and J lost 5, with 14 bases in between. CDR3 nucleotides: TGTGCCAGCAGCTCGATGGGCCAAACAACTGAAGCTTTCTTT. Its protein is CASSSMGQTTEAFF.

This clonotype has only a few counts. The V and J genes are TRBV4-3 and TRBJ2-2; D gene unclear. Germline CDR1 LGHNA, CDR2 YSLEER. The CDR3 has 14 residues. The V end lost 4 bases, the J end lost 5 bases, and 11 bases lay between the germline ends. For the CDR3, the DNA is TGCGCCAGCAGCCCACAGCCTTCAACCGGGGAGCTGTTTTTT. Translation gives CASSPQPSTGELFF.

The chain couples TRBV10-3 to TRBJ2-5; 8 positions match TRBD2. V gave up 0 bases and J gave up 3 bases; unmatched junction bases: 9. Germline V gives CDR1 ENHRY, CDR2 SYGVKD. CDR3 length equals 17 residues. The CDR3, as DNA: TGTGCCATCAGTGAGTCGCGGTCGGGGGGGCCAAAAGAGACCCAGTACTTC. Translation: CAISESRSGGPKETQYF.

This rearrangement joins TRBV15 to TRBJ2-3; perhaps TRBD1 as D (6 bases). CDR3 length equals 16 residues. Germline-derived CDR1 and CDR2 are LNHNV and YYDKDF (reference sequence). V was clipped by 5 bases and J by 4 bases, with 19 bases between them. CDR3 sequence reads: CATSPVPGERADTQYF. In DNA form, the CDR3 reads TGTGCCACCAGCCCGGTCCCAGGGGAAAGAGCAGATACGCAGTATTTT.

The rearrangement joins TRBV10-3 to TRBJ1-1; the match to TRBD1 covers 7 bases. With 5 bases clipped from V and 1 base from J, the junction kept 4 bases outside the gene matches. The CDR3 runs 14 residues. CDR1 is ENHRY and CDR2 is SYGVKD in the germline V gene. The CDR3 spells CAISRDSWNTEAFF. DNA for the CDR3: TGTGCCATCAGTAGGGACAGTTGGAACACTGAAGCTTTCTTT.

Concerning this clonotype itself: A much larger clone is a single base away; this may be a read error. This chain links TRBV15 with TRBJ1-3, with a tentative D call TRBD1 (5 bases). The germline V gene has CDR1 LNHNV and CDR2 YYDKDF (reference sequence). V was clipped by 1 base and J by 2 bases, with 9 bases between them. The CDR3 consists of 15 residues. In DNA form, the CDR3 reads TGTGCCACCAGCAGAGGTCAGGGCACTGGAAACACCATATATTTT. Translating it yields CATSRGQGTGNTIYF.

V and J are TRBV14 and TRBJ2-5; 10 nucleotides agree with TRBD2. J was trimmed by 2 bases and V by 0 bases; bases with no gene match: 15. CDR3 length: 20 amino acids. Germline-derived CDR1 and CDR2 are SGHDN and FVKESK. Here the CDR3 DNA reads TGTGCCAGCAGCCAAGAAGGCTTAACTAGCGGGGCCCCCCGACAAGAGACCCAGTACTTC. Its protein product is CASSQEGLTSGAPRQETQYF.

V and J are TRBV12-3 or TRBV12-4 and TRBJ2-7; a possible D gene is TRBD2 (7 bases). V gave up 1 base and J gave up 0 bases, with 16 bases separating them. The CDR3 sequence is 17 residues long. The CDR3 is CASSLGARGGLSYEQYF. CDR3 DNA sequence: TGTGCCAGCAGTTTAGGGGCCCGCGGGGGCCTCTCCTACGAGCAGTACTTC.

At least ten counts were recorded for this clonotype. The chain recombines TRBV12-3 or TRBV12-4 with TRBJ1-5; D is possibly TRBD1 (5 bases). CDR3 length: 14 residues. Trimming removed 5 bases from V and 3 bases from J, with 11 bases in between. As DNA, the CDR3 is TGTGCCAGCAGTGCCGACAGTTTCAATCAGCCCCAGCATTTT. Residues: CASSADSFNQPQHF.

This clonotype was observed at least ten times. The CDR3 nucleotides are TGTGCCAGCAGCGCAACAGGACAGGAAGGCTTAGACGAGCAGTACTTC. Translating it yields CASSATGQEGLDEQYF. V usage is TRBV7-9 and J usage is TRBJ2-7, with TRBD1 identical over 7 bases. The CDR3 covers 16 residues. Germline assignment: CDR1 SEHNR and CDR2 FQNEAQ (reference sequence). Trimming at V came to 5 bases and at J to 5 bases, leaving 15 bases not matched to a gene.

The V gene is TRBV6-5, the J gene TRBJ1-6; D call uncertain. Trimming removed 2 bases from V and 0 bases from J, with 14 bases in between. The CDR3 contains 18 residues. The germline V gene has CDR1 MNHEY and CDR2 SVGAGI. The CDR3 sequence is CASSYNGFLSSYNSPLHF. CDR3 DNA sequence: TGTGCCAGCAGTTACAATGGGTTCCTGAGCTCCTATAATTCACCCCTCCACTTT.

This clonotype occurred many times. The chain employs TRBV29-1 and TRBJ1-1; D is ambiguous. V lost 5 bases, J lost 1 base, and 11 bases lay in between. Germline assignment: CDR1 SQVTM and CDR2 ANQGSEA. The CDR3 contains 13 residues. The CDR3 coding sequence is TGCAGCGTTATTGGGCGGGCGAACACTGAAGCTTTCTTT. Protein sequence: CSVIGRANTEAFF.

Concerning this clonotype itself: A read error may be the cause here, since a much bigger clone is one base away. The chain links TRBV7-2 to TRBJ2-2; D is unclear. Germline loops: CDR1 SGHTA, CDR2 FQGNSA. There are 14 residues in the CDR3. Trimming took 1 base from V and 4 from J, leaving 7 bases between them. CDR3 sequence: CASSLGLGTGELFF. CDR3 DNA sequence: TGTGCCAGCAGCTTAGGCCTCGGCACCGGGGAGCTGTTTTTT.

The chain links TRBV6-1 to TRBJ1-1; TRBD1 might be the D (6 bases). The germline V gene has CDR1 MNHNS and CDR2 SASEGT. The V gene lost 6 bases and the J gene lost 10 bases, with 18 bases spanning the gap. The CDR3 runs to 13 residues. The CDR3 DNA reads TGTGCCAGCAGGGAGATGGGGGCCGGGGGAGCTTTCTTT. It codes for CASREMGAGGAFF.

The chain recombines TRBV6-5 with TRBJ2-5; D call uncertain. Trimming pared 4 bases from V and 5 bases from J, leaving 8 bases between. Germline V gives CDR1 MNHEY, CDR2 SVGAGI. The CDR3 loop spans 12 amino acids. DNA of the CDR3: TGTGCCAGCAGTTCCGCCTGGGAGACCCAGTACTTC. Protein product: CASSSAWETQYF.

V is TRBV10-3 and J is TRBJ2-7; 7 positions agree with TRBD1. CDR1 is ENHRY and CDR2 is SYGVKD in the germline V gene. This CDR3 contains 14 residues. Germline trimming cut 8 bases from V and 6 bases from J; bases unmatched to any gene: 13. The CDR3 loop reads CAIPRKGGKCEQYF. The CDR3, as DNA: TGTGCCATCCCCCGGAAAGGGGGCAAATGCGAGCAGTACTTC.

This CDR3 reads CASSRQGTKGYTF. The CDR3 region has the DNA TGTGCCAGCAGCCGACAGGGGACGAAAGGCTACACCTTC. The J gene is TRBJ1-2, the V gene TRBV7-9; 8 bases agree with TRBD1. This CDR3 spans 13 amino acids. V lost 5 bases to trimming and J lost 8 bases; unmatched junction nucleotides: 7. Germline values: CDR1 SEHNR, CDR2 FQNEAQ (reference sequence). Full variable domain (remainder filled in from reference TRBV7-9 and TRBJ1-2): DTGVSQNPRHKITKRGQNVTFRCDPISEHNRLYWYRQTLGQGPEFLTYFQNEAQLEKSRLLSDRFSAERPKGSFSTLEIQRTEQGDSAMYLCASSRQGTKGYTFGSGTRLTVV.

This clonotype was seen only a few times. The J gene is TRBJ2-7, the V gene TRBV19; 10 bases align to TRBD2. Looked up from germline, CDR1 is LNHDA and CDR2 is SQIVND (reference sequence). The CDR3 extends over 16 amino acids. The ends lost 1 base at V and 6 bases at J; junction bases unmatched: 9. The CDR3 DNA reads TGTGCCAGTAGTATAGCCCCTAGCGGGGGAAAGGCCGAGCAGTACTTC. Translating it yields CASSIAPSGGKAEQYF.